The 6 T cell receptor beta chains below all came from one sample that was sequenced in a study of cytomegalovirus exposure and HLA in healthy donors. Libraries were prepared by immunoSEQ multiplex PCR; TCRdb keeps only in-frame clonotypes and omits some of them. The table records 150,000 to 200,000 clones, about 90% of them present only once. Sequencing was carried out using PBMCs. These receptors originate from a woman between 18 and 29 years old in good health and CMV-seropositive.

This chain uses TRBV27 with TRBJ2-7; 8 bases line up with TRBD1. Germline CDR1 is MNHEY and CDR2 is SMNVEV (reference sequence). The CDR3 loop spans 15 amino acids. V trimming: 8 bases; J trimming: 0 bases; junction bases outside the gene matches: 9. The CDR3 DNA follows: TGTGCCAGCTCCCTCCGACAGGGGAGCTCCTACGAGCAGTACTTC. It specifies CASSLRQGSSYEQYF.

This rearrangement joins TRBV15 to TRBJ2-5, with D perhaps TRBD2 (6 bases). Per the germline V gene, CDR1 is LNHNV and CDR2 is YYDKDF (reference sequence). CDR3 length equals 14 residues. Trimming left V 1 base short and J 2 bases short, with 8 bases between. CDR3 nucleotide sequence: TGTGCCACCAGCAGAGGGCGGGGACAAGAGACCCAGTACTTC. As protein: CATSRGRGQETQYF. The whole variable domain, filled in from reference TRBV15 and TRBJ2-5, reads DAMVIQNPRYQVTQFGKPVTLSCSQTLNHNVMYWYQQKSSQAPKLLFHYYDKDFNNEADTPDNFQSRRPNTSFCFLDIRSPGLGDTAMYLCATSRGRGQETQYFGPGTRLLVL.

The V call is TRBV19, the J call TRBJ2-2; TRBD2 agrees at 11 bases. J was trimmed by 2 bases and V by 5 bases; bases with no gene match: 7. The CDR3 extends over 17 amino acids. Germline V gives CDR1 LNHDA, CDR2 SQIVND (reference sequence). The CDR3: CASSAGLAGPNTGELFF. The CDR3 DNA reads TGTGCCAGTAGTGCCGGACTAGCGGGTCCTAACACCGGGGAGCTGTTTTTT.

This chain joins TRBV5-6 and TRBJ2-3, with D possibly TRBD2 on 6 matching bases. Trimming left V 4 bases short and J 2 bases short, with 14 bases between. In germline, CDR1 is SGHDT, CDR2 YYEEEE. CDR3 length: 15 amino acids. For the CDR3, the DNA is TGTGCCAGCAGCCCACTAGCCTTCAACACAGATACGCAGTATTTT. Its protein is CASSPLAFNTDTQYF.

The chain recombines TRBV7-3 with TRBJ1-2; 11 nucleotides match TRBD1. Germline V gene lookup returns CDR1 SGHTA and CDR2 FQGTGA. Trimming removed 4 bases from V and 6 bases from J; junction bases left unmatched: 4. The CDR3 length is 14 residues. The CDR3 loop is CASSWTGGMDGYTF. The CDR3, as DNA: TGTGCCAGCAGCTGGACAGGGGGCATGGATGGCTACACCTTC.

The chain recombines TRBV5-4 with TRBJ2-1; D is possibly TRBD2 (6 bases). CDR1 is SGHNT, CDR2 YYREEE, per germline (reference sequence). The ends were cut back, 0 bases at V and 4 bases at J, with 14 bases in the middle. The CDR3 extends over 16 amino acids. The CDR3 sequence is CASSLGPGTRYNEQFF. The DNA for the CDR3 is TGTGCCAGCAGCTTGGGACCGGGGACTCGTTACAATGAGCAGTTCTTC.